This T cell receptor (beta chain) was identified during a study of cytomegalovirus exposure and HLA in healthy donors. Use of 60 Vbeta and 13 Jbeta primers characterized the PCR. The table came from immunoSEQ multiplex PCR; TCRdb's copy has only in-frame clones and leaves some out. Of 60,000 to 75,000 clones in the sample, 55% to 65% were seen once. The receptor was isolated from a woman in her forties or fifties in good health and CMV-seronegative. The sample consisted of PBMCs.

This chain's CDR3 is CASSATSGSIYEQYF. The CDR3 DNA reads TGTGCCAGCTCAGCGACTAGCGGGAGCATCTACGAGCAGTACTTC. The chain joins TRBV18 to TRBJ2-7; 12 bases match TRBD2. The V segment lost 5 bases and the J segment 3 bases; nucleotides outside the gene matches: 5. Germline V CDR1 and CDR2: KGHSH, LQKENI. The CDR3 consists of 15 residues.